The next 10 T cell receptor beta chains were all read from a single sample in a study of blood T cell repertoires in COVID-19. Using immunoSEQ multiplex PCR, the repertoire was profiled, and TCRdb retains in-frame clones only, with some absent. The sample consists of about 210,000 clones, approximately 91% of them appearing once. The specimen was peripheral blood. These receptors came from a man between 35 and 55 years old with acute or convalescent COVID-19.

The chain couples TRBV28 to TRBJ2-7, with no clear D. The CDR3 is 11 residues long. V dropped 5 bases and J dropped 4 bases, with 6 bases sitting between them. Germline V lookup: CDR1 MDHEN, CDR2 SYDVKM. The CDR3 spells CASSTWYEQYF. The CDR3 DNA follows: TGTGCCAGCAGTACTTGGTACGAGCAGTACTTC.

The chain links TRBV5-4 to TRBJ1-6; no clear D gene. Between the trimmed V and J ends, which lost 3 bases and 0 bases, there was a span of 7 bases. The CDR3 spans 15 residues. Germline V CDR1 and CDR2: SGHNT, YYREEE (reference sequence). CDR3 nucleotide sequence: TGTGCCAGCAGCTCTACTGTCTCCTATAATTCACCCCTCCACTTT. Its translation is CASSSTVSYNSPLHF.

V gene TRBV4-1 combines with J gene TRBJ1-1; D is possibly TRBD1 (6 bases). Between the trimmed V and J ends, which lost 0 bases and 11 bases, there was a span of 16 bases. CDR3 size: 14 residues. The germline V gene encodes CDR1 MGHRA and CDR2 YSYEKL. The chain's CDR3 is CASSQDLVRGVAFF. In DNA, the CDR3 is TGCGCCAGCAGCCAAGATCTGGTCAGGGGTGTCGCTTTCTTT.

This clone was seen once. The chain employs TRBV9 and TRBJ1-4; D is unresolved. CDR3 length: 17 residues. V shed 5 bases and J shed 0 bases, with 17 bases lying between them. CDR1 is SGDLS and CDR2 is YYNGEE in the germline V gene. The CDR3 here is CASSETIIGATNEKLFF. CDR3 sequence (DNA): TGTGCCAGCAGTGAGACCATAATAGGAGCAACTAATGAAAAACTGTTTTTT.

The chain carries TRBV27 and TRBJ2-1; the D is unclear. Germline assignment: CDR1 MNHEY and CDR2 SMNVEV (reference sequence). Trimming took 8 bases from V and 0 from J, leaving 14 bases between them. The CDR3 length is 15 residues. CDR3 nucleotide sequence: TGTGCCAGCCTACCTAGTTGGAGCTCCTACAATGAGCAGTTCTTC. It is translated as CASLPSWSSYNEQFF.

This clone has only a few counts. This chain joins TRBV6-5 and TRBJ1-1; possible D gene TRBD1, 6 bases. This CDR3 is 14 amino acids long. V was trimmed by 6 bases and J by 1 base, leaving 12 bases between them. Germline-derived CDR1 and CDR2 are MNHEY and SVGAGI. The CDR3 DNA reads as TGTGCCAGCAGCCCCAACAGGGCGAACACTGAAGCTTTCTTT. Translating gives CASSPNRANTEAFF.

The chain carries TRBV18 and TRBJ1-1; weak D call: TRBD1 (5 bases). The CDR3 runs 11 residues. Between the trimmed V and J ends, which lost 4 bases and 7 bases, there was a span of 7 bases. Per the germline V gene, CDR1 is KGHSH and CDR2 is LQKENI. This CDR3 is CASSRQSEAFF. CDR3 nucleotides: TGTGCCAGCTCACGACAGAGTGAAGCTTTCTTT.

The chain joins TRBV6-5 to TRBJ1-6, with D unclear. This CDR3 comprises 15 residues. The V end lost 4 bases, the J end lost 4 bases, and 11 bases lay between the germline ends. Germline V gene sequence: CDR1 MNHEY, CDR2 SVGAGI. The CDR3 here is CASSSRSGYNSPLHF. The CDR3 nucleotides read TGTGCCAGCAGTTCCCGCAGCGGGTATAATTCACCCCTCCACTTT.

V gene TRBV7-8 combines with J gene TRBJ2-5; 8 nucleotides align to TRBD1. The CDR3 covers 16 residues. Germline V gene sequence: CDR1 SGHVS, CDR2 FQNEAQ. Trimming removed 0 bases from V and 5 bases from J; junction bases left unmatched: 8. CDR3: CASSLAQGALGETQYF. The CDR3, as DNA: TGTGCCAGCAGCTTAGCGCAGGGGGCGCTGGGGGAGACCCAGTACTTC.

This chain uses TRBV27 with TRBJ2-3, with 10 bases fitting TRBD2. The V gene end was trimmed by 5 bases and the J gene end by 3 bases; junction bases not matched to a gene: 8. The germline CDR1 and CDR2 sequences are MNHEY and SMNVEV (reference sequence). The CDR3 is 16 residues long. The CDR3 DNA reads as TGTGCCAGCAGTCCCGGACTAGCGGATGGGACAGATACGCAGTATTTT. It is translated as CASSPGLADGTDTQYF.